Presented here are 19 T cell receptor beta chains from one specimen sequenced in a study of blood T cell repertoires in COVID-19. The table came from immunoSEQ multiplex PCR; TCRdb's copy has only in-frame clones and leaves some out. This table has roughly 110,000 clones, 80% to 90% appearing once. The sample was peripheral blood. The receptors come from a man aged 40-49 years with active or convalescent COVID-19.

The V gene is TRBV30, the J gene TRBJ1-1, with 7 bases matching TRBD1. V lost 3 bases to trimming and J lost 1 base; unmatched junction nucleotides: 5. The V gene's germline CDR1 is GTSNPN and CDR2 SVGIG (reference sequence). CDR3 length equals 14 residues. This CDR3 is CAWRSQGKNTEAFF. The DNA of the CDR3 is TGTGCCTGGAGGTCACAGGGGAAGAACACTGAAGCTTTCTTT.

This chain uses TRBV4-3 with TRBJ1-3; 7 bases fit TRBD1. With V trimmed by 0 bases and J by 2 bases, 1 base remained unmatched. Germline loops: CDR1 LGHNA, CDR2 YSLEER. This CDR3 has 15 residues. The DNA of the CDR3 is TGCGCCAGCAGCCAAGAAGACAGGGCTGGAAACACCATATATTTT. Translation: CASSQEDRAGNTIYF.

This clone was seen just once. This chain joins TRBV21-1 and TRBJ2-3; TRBD2 reflects the table's D call only, with no check against the DNA. TRBV21-1 is listed as a pseudogene. CDR3 length: 17 residues. CDR3 DNA: TGTGCCAGCAGCAAAGAGGTGTTCAGCGGCCCCACAGATACGCAGTATTTT. It yields the protein CASSKEVFSGPTDTQYF.

The chain links TRBV7-9 to TRBJ1-1, with 9 bases fitting TRBD1. Germline lookup yields CDR1 SEHNR and CDR2 FQNEAQ (reference sequence). Trimming took 9 bases from V and 3 from J; bases not matched to a gene: 8. The CDR3 covers 14 residues. The CDR3 coding sequence is TGTGCCAGTCTTACAGGGGGCGCGGACACTGAAGCTTTCTTT. Residues: CASLTGGADTEAFF.

V gene TRBV11-2 combines with J gene TRBJ1-3; no firm D call. Trimming shortened V by 0 bases and J by 8 bases, and 5 bases separated the two germline ends. The CDR3 runs to 12 residues. Germline lookup yields CDR1 SGHAT and CDR2 FQNNGV. Here the CDR3 reads CASSLDSYTIYF. DNA of the CDR3: TGTGCCAGCAGCTTAGATTCTTACACCATATATTTT.

The chain employs TRBV30 and TRBJ1-1; 7 nucleotides align to TRBD1. V was pared by 4 bases and J by 11 bases, with 10 bases of the junction left unmatched. Germline CDR1 GTSNPN, CDR2 SVGIG (reference sequence). The CDR3 spans 12 residues. The CDR3 loop is CAWTPTGAWAFF. CDR3 coding DNA: TGTGCCTGGACCCCAACAGGGGCTTGGGCTTTCTTT.

V usage is TRBV12-3 or TRBV12-4 and J usage is TRBJ1-5; D is possibly TRBD1 (6 bases). The CDR3 runs 13 residues. The ends were cut back, 6 bases at V and 9 bases at J, with 15 bases in the middle. CDR3 sequence: CASSPSRGWPQHF. DNA of the CDR3: TGTGCCAGCAGCCCCTCCAGGGGTTGGCCCCAGCATTTT.

The chain combines TRBV19 with TRBJ2-1; D gene ambiguous. This CDR3 contains 14 residues. Trimming took 7 bases from V and 9 from J, leaving 19 bases between them. The germline V gene encodes CDR1 LNHDA and CDR2 SQIVND (reference sequence). CDR3 bases: TGTGCCAGTATGGGTTCGAGTTGGGCTGGTGAGCAGTTCTTC. Protein sequence: CASMGSSWAGEQFF. The entire variable domain, with the rest obtained from reference TRBV19 and TRBJ2-1, is as follows: DGGITQSPKYLFRKEGQNVTLSCEQNLNHDAMYWYRQDPGQGLRLIYYSQIVNDFQKGDIAEGYSVSREKKESFPLTVTSAQKNPTAFYLCASMGSSWAGEQFFGPGTRLTVL.

This clone was recorded only once. This sequence joins TRBV9 and TRBJ1-5; TRBD1 is a possible D gene (6 bases). The germline CDR1 and CDR2 sequences are SGDLS and YYNGEE. Deletions cut 0 bases from V and 3 bases from J, with 10 bases between. CDR3 length equals 15 residues. The CDR3: CASSVGWDTNQPQHF. CDR3 bases: TGTGCCAGCAGCGTAGGTTGGGACACCAATCAGCCCCAGCATTTT.

This rearrangement joins TRBV7-2 to TRBJ1-2; 10 positions agree with TRBD1. This CDR3 region has 15 residues. CDR1 and CDR2 (germline): SGHTA, FQGNSA. V lost 5 bases, J lost 4 bases, and 7 bases stayed unmatched. CDR3 coding DNA: TGTGCCAGCAGCCCTCAGACAGGGGGCGGCTATGGCTACACCTTC. Translated, it gives CASSPQTGGGYGYTF. Complete variable domain (other parts from reference TRBV7-2 and TRBJ1-2): GAGVSQSPSNKVTEKGKDVELRCDPISGHTALYWYRQSLGQGLEFLIYFQGNSAPDKSGLPSDRFSAERTGGSVSTLTIQRTQQEDSAVYLCASSPQTGGGYGYTFGSGTRLTVV.

This chain uses TRBV3-1 (or the pseudogene TRBV3-2) with TRBJ1-6; no firm D call. V lost 1 base to trimming and J lost 7 bases, with 8 bases between them. This CDR3 spans 14 amino acids. Germline V gene data show CDR1 as LGHDT and CDR2 as YNNKEL (reference sequence). The CDR3 loop is CASSQGLVNSPLHF. The CDR3 DNA reads TGTGCCAGCAGCCAAGGTTTAGTGAATTCACCCCTCCACTTT.

J is TRBJ1-2 and V is TRBV7-2; D is possibly TRBD1 (6 bases). Trimming took off 7 bases at V and 5 bases at J, with 8 bases between the two ends. CDR1 SGHTA and CDR2 FQGNSA come from the germline V gene. CDR3 length: 11 residues. CDR3 protein: CASTGAYGYTF. CDR3 DNA: TGTGCCAGCACAGGGGCTTATGGCTACACCTTC.

The chain employs TRBV28 and TRBJ1-3; no clear D gene. This CDR3 region has 14 residues. Trimming removed 2 bases from V and 4 bases from J, with 9 bases in between. The V gene's germline CDR1 is MDHEN and CDR2 SYDVKM. The CDR3 loop is CASSLKSLGNTIYF. The CDR3 DNA is TGTGCCAGCAGTTTAAAAAGCCTAGGAAACACCATATATTTT.

In regard to this clone: The junction differs from germline at one of its ends, possibly a read error. This chain uses TRBV3-1 (or the pseudogene TRBV3-2) with TRBJ2-3; possibly TRBD2 for D (5 bases). The CDR3 contains 15 residues. CDR1 and CDR2 (germline): LGHDT, YNNKEL (reference sequence). In DNA, the CDR3 is TGTGCCAGCAGCCAAAGAGGGATTGGCACAGATGCGCAGTATTTT. Translating gives CASSQRGIGTDAQYF.

The chain recombines TRBV27 with TRBJ2-7, with 8 bases identical to TRBD1. The germline CDR1 and CDR2 sequences are MNHEY and SMNVEV (reference sequence). There are 15 residues in the CDR3. Trimming at V came to 2 bases and at J to 1 base, leaving 4 bases not matched to a gene. The CDR3 nucleotides read TGTGCCAGCAGTTTAAGCCGGACAGGGTCCTACGAGCAGTACTTC. Its protein is CASSLSRTGSYEQYF.

CDR3 coding DNA: TGTGCCAGCAGTTTATCGAGGCGGGGCCTAGTCCGTCCCGGAGACACAGATACGCAGTATTTT. As protein: CASSLSRRGLVRPGDTDTQYF. The chain recombines TRBV27 with TRBJ2-3; D possibly corresponds to TRBD2 (6 bases). The CDR3 has 21 residues. Per germline, CDR1 MNHEY and CDR2 SMNVEV (reference sequence). V was pared by 0 bases and J by 2 bases, with 27 bases between.

This clone was counted a single time. This chain links TRBV10-1 with TRBJ2-7; 9 bases map to TRBD1. Germline CDR1 reads WNHNN; CDR2 reads SYGVQD (reference sequence). The CDR3 consists of 13 residues. V lost 10 bases to trimming and J lost 1 base; unmatched junction nucleotides: 5. The CDR3 DNA reads TGCGCCACCGGGACAGGGAAATCCTACGAGCAGTACTTC. As protein: CATGTGKSYEQYF.

This clone was counted a few times. Distinct nucleotide sequences in the sample also encode this CDR3. The genes are TRBV27 and TRBJ1-5; D remains ambiguous. Germline values: CDR1 MNHEY, CDR2 SMNVEV (reference sequence). This CDR3 is built from 14 residues. V lost 3 bases to trimming and J lost 0 bases, with 6 bases between them. Written as DNA, the CDR3 is TGTGCCAGCAGTTTGGGCCTTAGCAATCAGCCCCAGCATTTT. Translated, it gives CASSLGLSNQPQHF.

The rearrangement uses TRBV4-1 and TRBJ1-5; D not certain. The CDR3 contains 16 residues. Germline V gene data show CDR1 as MGHRA and CDR2 as YSYEKL. V shed 0 bases and J shed 2 bases, with 11 bases lying between them. The CDR3 DNA sequence: TGCGCCAGCAGCCAAGAGGCGGGTAGTGGCAATCAGCCCCAGCATTTT. This sequence encodes CASSQEAGSGNQPQHF.